The source of this T cell receptor beta chain is a study of blood T cell repertoires in COVID-19. The overall study: Samples representing acute and convalescent COVID-19 were sourced from the United States, Italy and Spain. Sample material is recorded as cDNA or gDNA derived from T cells, B-cell-depleted T cells, or PBMCs.

This clone has just a few counts. The CDR3 extends over 16 amino acids. V lost 4 bases to trimming and J lost 4 bases; unmatched junction nucleotides: 7. Germline loops: CDR1 SEHNR, CDR2 FQNEAQ (reference sequence). Method: immunoSEQ multiplex PCR; TCRdb's copy keeps in-frame clones and lacks some. The sample lists 200,000 or so clones, more than 80% occurring once. Participants were aged about 18 to 89 years from around 26 US areas. Which cohort a participant joined came from the clinical history participants gave. This receptor was taken from a woman under 30 in a cohort exposed to, infected with or recovered from COVID-19 (not recorded which). The chain uses TRBV7-9 and TRBJ1-3; 10 positions agree with TRBD1. Specimen: PBMCs or T cells enriched from blood (not recorded which). This chain's CDR3 is CASSSDRGQRGNTIYF. The DNA of the CDR3 is TGTGCCAGCAGCTCCGACAGGGGGCAAAGGGGAAACACCATATATTTT.